Listed here are 14 T cell receptor beta chains from one sample, sequenced in a study of T-cell reconstitution after alpha-beta-depleted transplantation in children. Researchers prepared the TCRbeta library using unique molecular identifiers, the study reports. TCRdb processed the PCR reads anew with MiXCR; each CDR3 protein has one entry. The data show a few hundred thousand distinct CDR3 sequences, around a tenth seen once. The sample was peripheral blood, taken 180 days after TCRalphabeta/CD19-depleted stem cell transplant. All receptors come from a male patient aged 2-10 years who had a stem cell transplant for chronic granulomatous disease, so the T cells may come from the graft donor.

At least ten counts were recorded for this clonotype. V gene TRBV20-1 combines with J gene TRBJ2-3; 9 bases are shared with TRBD2. The trim removed 6 bases at V and 0 bases at J, leaving 10 bases unmatched. From germline, CDR1 is DFQATT and CDR2 SNEGSKA (reference sequence). The CDR3 contains 16 residues. The chain's CDR3 is CSAGGRLAVSTDTQYF. CDR3 coding DNA: TGCAGTGCCGGAGGGCGACTAGCGGTTAGCACAGATACGCAGTATTTT.

The sample holds many counts of this clonotype. V gene TRBV29-1 combines with J gene TRBJ2-5; either TRBD1 or TRBD2 may fit D (6 bases each). The germline gives CDR1 SQVTM, CDR2 ANQGSEA. The CDR3 sequence is 12 residues long. Trimming shortened V by 7 bases and J by 1 base, and 10 bases separated the two germline ends. This CDR3 is CSAGDFQETQYF. As DNA, the CDR3 is TGCAGCGCAGGGGACTTCCAAGAGACCCAGTACTTC.

The rearrangement links TRBV28 to TRBJ2-3; D may be TRBD2 (6 bases). Germline assignment: CDR1 MDHEN and CDR2 SYDVKM. This CDR3 region has 15 residues. Trimming shortened V by 2 bases and J by 6 bases, and 15 bases separated the two germline ends. The CDR3 protein is CASSLGEVGRDTQYF. For the CDR3, the DNA is TGTGCCAGCAGTTTAGGGGAGGTTGGTAGGGATACGCAGTATTTT.

The V gene is TRBV7-9, the J gene TRBJ1-1; 8 bases align to TRBD1. Losses at the gene ends were 1 base for V and 0 bases for J; bases not matched to a gene: 7. The germline gives CDR1 SEHNR, CDR2 FQNEAQ (reference sequence). CDR3 size: 17 residues. CDR3: CASSLGYRGVMNTEAFF. For the CDR3, the DNA is TGTGCCAGCAGCTTAGGGTACAGGGGGGTAATGAACACTGAAGCTTTCTTT.

This clonotype came up many times. CDR3 DNA: TGCAGTGCTGGAGTATTGCAGTTCTTC. The encoded protein is CSAGVLQFF. J is TRBJ2-1 and V is TRBV20-1, with D uncertain. This CDR3 has 9 amino acids. Germline lookup yields CDR1 DFQATT and CDR2 SNEGSKA (reference sequence). The V and J ends lost 5 bases and 12 bases respectively, with 8 bases between them.

This clonotype was counted many times. The chain recombines TRBV19 with TRBJ1-5; D remains ambiguous. Germline V gives CDR1 LNHDA, CDR2 SQIVND (reference sequence). The CDR3 runs to 15 residues. Deletions cut 6 bases from V and 5 bases from J, with 17 bases between. The CDR3 protein is CASSRRWGDHQPQHF. The DNA of the CDR3 is TGTGCCAGTAGCCGCAGGTGGGGAGATCATCAGCCCCAGCATTTT.

This clonotype occurred a few times. The chain joins TRBV23-1 to TRBJ1-5, with 12 bases lining up with TRBD1. TRBV23-1 falls under the ORF class, with uncertain function. The CDR3 sequence is 17 residues long. With 4 bases clipped from V and 8 bases from J, the junction kept 12 bases outside the gene matches. The CDR3 spells CASSLPLGQGAKEPQHF. The CDR3 DNA reads TGCGCCAGCAGTCTACCTTTGGGACAGGGGGCGAAGGAGCCCCAGCATTTT.

This clonotype was counted at least ten times. The chain is built from TRBV12-3 or TRBV12-4 and TRBJ2-1, with D hard to call. This CDR3 has 12 amino acids. V shed 6 bases and J shed 4 bases, with 7 bases lying between them. CDR3 sequence (DNA): TGTGCCAGCAGCACTACGTACAATGAGCAGTTCTTC. It is translated as CASSTTYNEQFF.

This clonotype was counted ten times or more. The chain joins TRBV20-1 to TRBJ2-3; 7 positions match TRBD2. The CDR3 sequence is 13 residues long. Germline V gives CDR1 DFQATT, CDR2 SNEGSKA (reference sequence). Here the CDR3 DNA reads TGCAGCACCTGGGCGGGGGGCACAGATACGCAGTATTTT. As protein: CSTWAGGTDTQYF.

This clonotype was counted at least ten times. This chain joins TRBV5-1 and TRBJ2-7; possible D gene TRBD2, 6 bases. The CDR3 length is 14 residues. Germline lookup yields CDR1 SGHRS and CDR2 YFSETQ. The V end lost 4 bases, the J end lost 2 bases, and 13 bases lay between the germline ends. CDR3 DNA sequence: TGCGCCAGCAGCGACCGCGGGGAGGCCTACGAGCAGTACTTC. It yields the protein CASSDRGEAYEQYF.

The rearrangement joins TRBV19 to TRBJ2-7; the D gene is possibly TRBD2 (6 bases). Germline lookup yields CDR1 LNHDA and CDR2 SQIVND (reference sequence). The CDR3 contains 16 residues. V lost 3 bases and J lost 3, with 18 bases in between. The CDR3 here is CASSISRGGWDYEQYF. DNA for the CDR3: TGTGCCAGTAGTATCTCTCGAGGAGGGTGGGACTACGAGCAGTACTTC.

This clonotype showed up many times. The chain is built from TRBV28 and TRBJ1-5, with TRBD1 identical over 9 bases. The junction had 1 base not matched to a gene; V was cut back by 6 bases and J by 4 bases. This CDR3 is built from 13 residues. Germline V gene data show CDR1 as MDHEN and CDR2 as SYDVKM. This CDR3 is CASRGTGNQPQHF. The CDR3 DNA sequence: TGTGCCAGCAGAGGGACAGGGAATCAGCCCCAGCATTTT.

The chain uses TRBV12-3 or TRBV12-4 and TRBJ2-5, with 7 bases matching TRBD2. The CDR3 has 14 amino acids. V was pared by 7 bases and J by 2 bases, with 7 bases of the junction left unmatched. Here the CDR3 DNA reads TGTGCCAGCAAGGGTCCCGGGGGGCAAGAGACCCAGTACTTC. This encodes CASKGPGGQETQYF.

About this clonotype: Its ends do not fully match the called genes, so a read error is possible. The chain uses TRBV28 and TRBJ1-5; 9 nucleotides agree with TRBD1. The CDR3 has 19 amino acids. Germline V gives CDR1 MDHEN, CDR2 SYDVKM. The chain's CDR3 is CASSLSSRTGDRSNQPQHF. As DNA, the CDR3 is TGTGCCAGCAGCTTATCTTCCCGGACAGGGGATCGAAGCAATCAGCCCCAGCATTTT.